The source of this TCR beta chain is a study of control samples from healthy donors and cancer patients. Profiled with immunoSEQ multiplex PCR; TCRdb holds only in-frame clones, not every one. The repertoire holds roughly 120,000 clones, with about 95% as singletons. Germline values: CDR1 LGHDT, CDR2 YNNKEL (reference sequence). Trimming removed 1 base from V and 2 bases from J; junction bases left unmatched: 3. This CDR3 region has 16 residues. The sample taken for sequencing was blood. The chain joins TRBV3-1 (or the pseudogene TRBV3-2) to TRBJ2-3, with TRBD1 matching over 10 bases. The TCR originated in a man younger than 45 in good health. The DNA for the CDR3 is TGTGCCAGCAGCCAAGGGGACAGGGGAACCACAGATACGCAGTATTTT. Translating it yields CASSQGDRGTTDTQYF.